The sequence of this T cell receptor (beta chain) was determined in a study of T cells in Graves' hyperthyroidism and ophthalmopathy. Trimming pared 1 base from V and 7 bases from J, leaving 8 bases between. Germline CDR1 reads SGHTA; CDR2 reads FQGNSA. The CDR3 sequence is 13 residues long. There were TCR beta CDR3 regions amplified from RNA transcripts. Initially, a first-round RT-PCR of the TCR CDR3 employed the HTBI primer set. Each CDR3 protein is one row after TCRdb ran MiXCR on the multiplex PCR reads. The repertoire consists of 450,000 to 700,000 distinct CDR3 sequences, with 40% to 55% occurring once and the leading ten covering about 8.3%. Study findings and constraints: The authors' 13 V-J model separated ophthalmopathy from stable hyperthyroidism.

This clonotype came up many times. The antigen remains undetermined. A lack of ophthalmopathy progression within 18 months defined stable Graves' hyperthyroidism. Clinical symptoms, serum thyroxine and TRAb, thyroid ultrasound and orbital computed tomography were used for the diagnoses. The chain links TRBV7-2 to TRBJ1-5, with a possible D match to TRBD1 (5 bases). The sample consisted of peripheral blood or thyroid tissue (not recorded which). The TCR was taken from a woman between 18 and 30 years old with Graves' hyperthyroidism. The CDR3 spells CASSLERGQPQHF. In DNA form, the CDR3 reads TGTGCCAGCAGCTTAGAAAGGGGCCAGCCCCAGCATTTT.